This is a list of T cell receptor beta chains from one sample in a study of response to subunit inactivated influenza vaccine. TCRdb re-called the RT-PCR reads with MiXCR, one entry per CDR3 protein. Of 300,000 to 350,000 distinct CDR3 sequences listed, approximately 20% are singletons. The source material was PBMCs from blood, sampled less than 22 months after vaccination. The receptors derive from a man between 50 and 75 years old who received an inactivated influenza vaccine. The CDR3 runs from the conserved cysteine through the conserved F or W. The D gene is left open where the match is weak. Clone size appears in some rows only: once, few, many, or a class for an expanded clone.

TRBV6-1,NA,TRBJ2-4,TRBD1,TGTGCCAGCAGCACGAGGTTACAGGGGGCGCGAGACATTCAGTACTTC,CASSTRLQGARDIQYF
TRBV7-2,few,TRBJ1-1,TRBD1,TGTGCCAGCAGCTCTGGACAGGCTGAAGCTTTCTTT,CASSSGQAEAFF
TRBV6-1,NA,TRBJ2-3,NA,TGTGCCAGCAGCCCCTCAAATAGCCGGGATCCGCAGTATTTT,CASSPSNSRDPQYF
TRBV7-8,NA,TRBJ1-1,NA,TGTGCCAGCAGCCCCCTGGTTACGAACACTGAAGCTTTCTTT,CASSPLVTNTEAFF
TRBV20-1,NA,TRBJ1-2,TRBD1,TGCAGTGCTAGAGTTTACGGACAGGGCTTATTTAGAGGGGGCTACACCTTC,CSARVYGQGLFRGGYTF
TRBV6-1,few,TRBJ2-7,TRBD1,TGTGCCAGCATCCGGACAGGCTCCTACGAGCAGTACTTC,CASIRTGSYEQYF
TRBV6-2/TRBV6-3,NA,TRBJ1-5,NA,TGTGCCAGCAGTTACTGGGGAGGATTGGGCAATCAGCCCCAGCATTTT,CASSYWGGLGNQPQHF
TRBV5-1,NA,TRBJ1-6,NA,TGCGCCAGCAGGCAAGGGACACCTACCAATAATTCACCCCTCCACTTT,CASRQGTPTNNSPLHF
TRBV2,NA,TRBJ1-4,TRBD1,TGTGCCAGCAGTGTCGGACAGGGAAATGAAAAACTGTTTTTT,CASSVGQGNEKLFF
TRBV4-3,NA,TRBJ1-3,NA,TGCGCCAGCAGCCAAGAACCGAGCGGGGGTGTAAACACCATATATTTT,CASSQEPSGGVNTIYF
TRBV6-2/TRBV6-3,few,TRBJ2-7,TRBD2,TGTGCCAGCAGTTACGGTGGGACTAGCAGTTACGAGCAGTACTTC,CASSYGGTSSYEQYF
TRBV10-3,few,TRBJ2-5,TRBD1,TGTGCCATCAGTCCGGGACAGGGGAACCAAGAGACCCAGTACTTC,CAISPGQGNQETQYF
TRBV5-6,once,TRBJ2-5,NA,TGTGCCAGCAGCTTGGCGGTGGGGCGAGAGACCCAGTACTTC,CASSLAVGRETQYF
TRBV10-3,few,TRBJ1-4,NA,TGTGCCATCAGTGAGTCGAGTCAGGGAATTGAAAAACTGTTTTTT,CAISESSQGIEKLFF
TRBV11-2,few,TRBJ1-2,NA,TGTGCCAGCAGCTTGGAGCCGACAGCTTATGGCTACACCTTC,CASSLEPTAYGYTF
TRBV7-3,NA,TRBJ2-3,TRBD1,TGTGCCAGCAGCCCCGCCGGGACAGGACGCACAGATACGCAGTATTTT,CASSPAGTGRTDTQYF
TRBV18,NA,TRBJ2-2,TRBD1,TGTGCCAGCTCAAAGGACAGGGGGAACACCGGGGAGCTGTTTTTT,CASSKDRGNTGELFF
TRBV20-1,many,TRBJ2-1,NA,TGCAGTGCCCATCACCCCTACAATGAGCAGTTCTTC,CSAHHPYNEQFF
TRBV12-3/TRBV12-4,NA,TRBJ1-5,NA,TGTGCCAGCGACCTGGACAGCAATCAGCCCCAGCATTTT,CASDLDSNQPQHF
TRBV19,many,TRBJ1-5,TRBD1,TGTGCCACCAGCCTTGGGACAGACAAATCAGTGGCCCAGCATTTT,CATSLGTDKSVAQHF
TRBV20-1,few,TRBJ2-1,NA,TGCAGTGCTAGAGTGTCGGGCCTCCCCACGAATGAGCAGTTCTTC,CSARVSGLPTNEQFF
TRBV12-3/TRBV12-4,many,TRBJ1-5,NA,TGTGCCAGCAGTTTATCGGGAGGAGACAATCAGCCCCAGCATTTT,CASSLSGGDNQPQHF
TRBV11-2,NA,TRBJ1-1,NA,TGTGCCAGCAGCTTACGTTTTCGGGGAGGGGTTAACACTGAAGCTTTCTTT,CASSLRFRGGVNTEAFF
TRBV29-1,many,TRBJ1-5,NA,TGCAGCGTTGCCAAGGGGGTCAATCAGCCCCAGCATTTT,CSVAKGVNQPQHF
TRBV23-1,few,TRBJ1-6,TRBD1,TGCGCCAGCAGTCAACCTGACAGGGGCGTAGAAGGATCACCCCTCCACTTT,CASSQPDRGVEGSPLHF
TRBV7-2,NA,TRBJ2-3,TRBD2,TGTGCCAGCAGCTTAGCTAGCGGGGGGCGACGACTGCGCACAGATACGCAGTATTTT,CASSLASGGRRLRTDTQYF
TRBV6-1,NA,TRBJ1-1,TRBD1,TGTGCCAGCAGCTCAGACAGGGGCCTGGTTGGCACTGAAGCTTTCTTT,CASSSDRGLVGTEAFF
TRBV4-2,NA,TRBJ1-2,NA,TGTGCCAGCAGCCTTGAGACAGGATATAACTATGGCTACACCTTC,CASSLETGYNYGYTF
TRBV10-2,few,TRBJ1-2,NA,TGCGCCAGCAGTGAATATAGGGAGGTGGGCTACACCTTC,CASSEYREVGYTF
TRBV20-1,NA,TRBJ2-5,NA,TGCAGTGCTAGAGTAATGGAGACCCAGTACTTC,CSARVMETQYF
TRBV12-3/TRBV12-4,NA,TRBJ1-2,NA,TGTGCCAGCAGCCCGGACACTTTCTATGGCTACACCTTC,CASSPDTFYGYTF
TRBV20-1,few,TRBJ2-7,NA,TGCAGTGCTAGGGGGGGGCTAGGATACGAGCAGTACTTC,CSARGGLGYEQYF
TRBV4-3,many,TRBJ1-2,NA,TGCGCCAGCAGCCAAGAATCAACCCACATAGCTAACTATGGCTACACCTTC,CASSQESTHIANYGYTF
TRBV27,NA,TRBJ1-3,TRBD1,TGTGCCAGCAGTTCGCCGGGACAGGGAAACACCATATATTTT,CASSSPGQGNTIYF
TRBV6-1,NA,TRBJ2-5,NA,TGTGCCAGCAGTGGTCGTGGGGGCCGTGAAGAGACCCAGTACTTC,CASSGRGGREETQYF
TRBV12-5,few,TRBJ1-1,NA,TGTGCTAGTGGTTTGAACGTGAACACTGAAGCTTTCTTT,CASGLNVNTEAFF
TRBV7-9,few,TRBJ2-5,NA,TGTGCCAGCAGCCAGACCCGGGTTGGAGAGACCCAGTACTTC,CASSQTRVGETQYF
TRBV27,NA,TRBJ2-5,TRBD2,TGTGCCAGCAGTCAACTAGCGGTCCAAGAGACCCAGTACTTC,CASSQLAVQETQYF
TRBV29-1,few,TRBJ2-5,NA,TGCAGCGTTGGAACTTTGGGAGAGACCCAGTACTTC,CSVGTLGETQYF
TRBV6-2/TRBV6-3,few,TRBJ2-7,NA,TGTGCCAGCAGTTACTTAGGCTCCTACGAGCAGTACTTC,CASSYLGSYEQYF
TRBV7-2,NA,TRBJ2-1,TRBD1,TGTGCCAGCAGCTTGGACAGGGGCTACAATGAGCAGTTCTTC,CASSLDRGYNEQFF